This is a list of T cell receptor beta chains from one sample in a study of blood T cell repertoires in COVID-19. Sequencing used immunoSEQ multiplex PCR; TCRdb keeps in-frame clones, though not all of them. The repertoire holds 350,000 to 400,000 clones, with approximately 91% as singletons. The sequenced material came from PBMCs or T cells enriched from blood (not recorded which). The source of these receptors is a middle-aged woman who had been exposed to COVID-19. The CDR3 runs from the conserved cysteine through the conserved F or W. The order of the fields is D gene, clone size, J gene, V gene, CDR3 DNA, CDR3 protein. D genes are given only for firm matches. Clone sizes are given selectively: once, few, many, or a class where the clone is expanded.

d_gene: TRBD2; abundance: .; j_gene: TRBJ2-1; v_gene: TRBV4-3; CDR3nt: TGCGCCAGCAGCCAAGTCATAAGGCTAGCGGGAGATGTGTACAATGAGCAGTTCTTC; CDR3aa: CASSQVIRLAGDVYNEQFF
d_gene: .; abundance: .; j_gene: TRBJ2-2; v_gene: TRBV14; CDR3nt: TGTGCCAGCAGCCAAGATTTTCAGGGAGGGGGTTGGACGACCGGGGAGCTGTTTTTT; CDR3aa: CASSQDFQGGGWTTGELFF
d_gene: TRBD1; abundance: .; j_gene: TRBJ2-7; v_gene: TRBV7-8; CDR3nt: TGTGCCAGCAGCCCCGGGCCAGGGGGCTCCTACGAGCAGTACTTC; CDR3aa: CASSPGPGGSYEQYF
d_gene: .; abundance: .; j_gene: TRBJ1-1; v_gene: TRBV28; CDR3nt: TGTGCCAGCAGATTACAGGGCCATTTAAACACTGAAGCTTTCTTT; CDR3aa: CASRLQGHLNTEAFF
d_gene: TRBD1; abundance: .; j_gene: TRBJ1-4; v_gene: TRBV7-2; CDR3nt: TGTGCCAGCAGCTTACGCGCCCGCCAGGGGGTTCGAAAACTGTTTTTT; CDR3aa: CASSLRARQGVRKLFF
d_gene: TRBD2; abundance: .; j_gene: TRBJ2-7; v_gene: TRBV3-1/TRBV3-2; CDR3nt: TGTGCCAGCAGCTACAGCGGGGGGAAAAGCTACGAGCAGTACTTC; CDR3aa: CASSYSGGKSYEQYF
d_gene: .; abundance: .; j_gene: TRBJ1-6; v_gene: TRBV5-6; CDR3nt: TGTGCCAGCAGCTTGATCCGGGGAAATTCACCCCTCCACTTT; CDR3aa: CASSLIRGNSPLHF
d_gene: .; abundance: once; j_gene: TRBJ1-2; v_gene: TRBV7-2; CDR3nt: TGTGCCAGCAGCCGACAGAACGACTATGGCTACACCTTC; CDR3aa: CASSRQNDYGYTF
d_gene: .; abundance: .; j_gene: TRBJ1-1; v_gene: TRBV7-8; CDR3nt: TGTGCCAGCAGGGAACAGGGACAAGCTTTCTTT; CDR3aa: CASREQGQAFF
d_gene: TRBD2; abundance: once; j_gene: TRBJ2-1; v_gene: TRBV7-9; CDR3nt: TGTGCCAGCAGCTTACGCGGGAGTAATAATGAGCAGTTCTTC; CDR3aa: CASSLRGSNNEQFF
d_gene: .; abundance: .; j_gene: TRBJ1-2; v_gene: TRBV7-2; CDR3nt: TGTGCCAGCAGCCCTGGACAAAGGACCTATGGCTACACCTTC; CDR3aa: CASSPGQRTYGYTF
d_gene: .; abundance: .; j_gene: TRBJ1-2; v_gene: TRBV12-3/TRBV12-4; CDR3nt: TGTGCCTGGGGCACGGGGAGGAATGGCTACACCTTC; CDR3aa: CAWGTGRNGYTF
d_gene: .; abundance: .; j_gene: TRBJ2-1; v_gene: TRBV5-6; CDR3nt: TGTGCCAGCAGCTTGGCCGGAGGGGAGGCAGGGATCTTC; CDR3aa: CASSLAGGEAGIF
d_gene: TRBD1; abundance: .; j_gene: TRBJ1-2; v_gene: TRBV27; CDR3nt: TGTGCCAGCAGTTTATCTGGCAGGGGGTTTTCGGATGGCTACACCTTC; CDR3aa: CASSLSGRGFSDGYTF
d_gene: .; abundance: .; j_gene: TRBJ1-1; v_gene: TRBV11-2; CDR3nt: TGTGCCAGCAGCTTACGGTTGAACACTGAAGCTTTCTTT; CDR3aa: CASSLRLNTEAFF
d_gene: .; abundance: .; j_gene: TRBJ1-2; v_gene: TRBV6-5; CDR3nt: TGTGCCACCCAGACAGAACTTTATGGCTACACCTTC; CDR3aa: CATQTELYGYTF
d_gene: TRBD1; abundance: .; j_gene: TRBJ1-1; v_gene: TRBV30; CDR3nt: TGTGCCTGGAGCGACAGGGGGAGTACTGAAGCTTTCTTT; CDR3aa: CAWSDRGSTEAFF
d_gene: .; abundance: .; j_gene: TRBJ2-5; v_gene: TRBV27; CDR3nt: TGTGCCAGCAGTTTATCAGTTCAGCCCTCCGGGGAGACCCAGTACTTC; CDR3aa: CASSLSVQPSGETQYF
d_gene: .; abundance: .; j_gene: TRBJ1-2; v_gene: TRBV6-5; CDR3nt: TGTGCCAGCAGTTACGGGGGGTTTGATGGCTACACCTTC; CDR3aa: CASSYGGFDGYTF
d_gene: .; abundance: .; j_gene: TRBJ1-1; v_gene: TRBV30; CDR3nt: TGTGCCTGGAGACGGGGGACGAACACTGAAGCTTTCTTT; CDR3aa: CAWRRGTNTEAFF
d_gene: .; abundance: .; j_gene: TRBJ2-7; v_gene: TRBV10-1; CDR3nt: TGCGCCAGCAGTGACCCGGTAGAGAAGCAGTACTTC; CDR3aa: CASSDPVEKQYF
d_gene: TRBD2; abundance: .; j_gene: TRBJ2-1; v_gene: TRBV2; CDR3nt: TGTGCCAGCACTAAGACTAGCGGGGGGCACAATGAGCAGTTCTTC; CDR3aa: CASTKTSGGHNEQFF
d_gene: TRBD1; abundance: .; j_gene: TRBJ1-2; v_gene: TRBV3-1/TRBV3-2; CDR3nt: TGTGCCAGCAGCCCCAAAGGGTTGACAGGGAGCGAGAGTGGCTACACCTTC; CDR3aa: CASSPKGLTGSESGYTF
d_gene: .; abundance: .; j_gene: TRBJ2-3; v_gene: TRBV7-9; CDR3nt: TGTGCCAGCAGCCAGGGGGCGGGGGTGGCAGATACGCAGTATTTT; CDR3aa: CASSQGAGVADTQYF
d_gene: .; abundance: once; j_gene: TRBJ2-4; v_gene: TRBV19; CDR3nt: TGTGCCAGTAGTATAATACCCGGACAGAGGGCCAAAAACATTCAGTACTTC; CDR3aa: CASSIIPGQRAKNIQYF
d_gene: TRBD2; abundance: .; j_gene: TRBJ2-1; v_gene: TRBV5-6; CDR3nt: TGTGCCAGCAGCGTGTTAGCGGGAAAGCGCGATGAGCAGTTCTTC; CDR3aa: CASSVLAGKRDEQFF
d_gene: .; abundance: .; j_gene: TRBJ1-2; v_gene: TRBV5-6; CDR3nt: TGTGCCAGCAGCCCAACCATCAGACAGAACTATGGCTACACCTTC; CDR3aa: CASSPTIRQNYGYTF
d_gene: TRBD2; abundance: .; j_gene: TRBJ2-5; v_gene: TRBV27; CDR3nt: TGTGCCAGCAGTCCCCCGGGGGGTAGACAAGAGACCCAGTACTTC; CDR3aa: CASSPPGGRQETQYF
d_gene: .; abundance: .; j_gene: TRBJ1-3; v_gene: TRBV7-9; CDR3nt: TGTGCCAGCAGCTCCCTCCGGGTACGCTCTGGAAACACCATATATTTT; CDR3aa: CASSSLRVRSGNTIYF
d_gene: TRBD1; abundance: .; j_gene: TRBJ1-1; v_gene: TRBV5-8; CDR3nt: TGTGCCAGCAGCCTCCAGGGACAGGGGAACACTGAAGCTTTCTTT; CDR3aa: CASSLQGQGNTEAFF
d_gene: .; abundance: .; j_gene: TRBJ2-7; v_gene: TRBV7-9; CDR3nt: TGTGCCAGCAGCCCAGACTACGAGCAGTACTTC; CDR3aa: CASSPDYEQYF
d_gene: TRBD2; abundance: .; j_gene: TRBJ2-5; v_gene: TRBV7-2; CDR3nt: TGTGCCAGCAACAGCGGGGGGGCAGGGAAAGAGACCCAGTACTTC; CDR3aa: CASNSGGAGKETQYF
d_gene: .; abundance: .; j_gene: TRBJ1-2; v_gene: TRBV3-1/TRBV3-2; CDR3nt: TGTGCCAGCAGCCAAGGGGGCGAAAACTATGGCTACACCTTC; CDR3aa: CASSQGGENYGYTF
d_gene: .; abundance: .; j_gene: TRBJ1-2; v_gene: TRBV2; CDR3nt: TGTGCCAGCAGGGCCCCCCAAGGCTACACCTTC; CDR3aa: CASRAPQGYTF
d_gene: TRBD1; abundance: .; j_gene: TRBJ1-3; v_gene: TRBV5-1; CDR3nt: TGCGCCAGCAGCTTGGGGGACAGCTCTGGAAACACCATATATTTT; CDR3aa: CASSLGDSSGNTIYF
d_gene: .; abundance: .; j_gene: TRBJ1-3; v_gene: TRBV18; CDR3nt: TGTGCCAGCTCACCACCGGCTGCAGGAAACACCATATATTTT; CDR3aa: CASSPPAAGNTIYF
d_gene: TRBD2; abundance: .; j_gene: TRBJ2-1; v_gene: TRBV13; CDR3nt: TGTGCCAGCAGCCCGCTCAGACTAGCGGCCTACAATGAGCAGTTCTTC; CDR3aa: CASSPLRLAAYNEQFF
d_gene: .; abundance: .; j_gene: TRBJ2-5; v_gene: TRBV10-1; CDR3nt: TGCGCCAGCAGTGAGGGGGGGGAGACCCAGTACTTC; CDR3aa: CASSEGGETQYF
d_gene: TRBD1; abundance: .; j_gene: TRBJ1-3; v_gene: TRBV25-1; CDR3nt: TGTGCCAGCAGCACAGGGGGGGGAAACACCATATATTTT; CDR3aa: CASSTGGGNTIYF
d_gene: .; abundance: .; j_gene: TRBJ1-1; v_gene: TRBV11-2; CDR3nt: TGTGCCAGCAGCTTGGTCCCCAGGGTCGGTAACACTGAAGCTTTCTTT; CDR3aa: CASSLVPRVGNTEAFF
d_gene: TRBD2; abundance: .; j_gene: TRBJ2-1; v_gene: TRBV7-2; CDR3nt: TGTGCCAGCAGAAACCCCGGGGCGGGGGAGAATGAGCAGTTCTTC; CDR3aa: CASRNPGAGENEQFF
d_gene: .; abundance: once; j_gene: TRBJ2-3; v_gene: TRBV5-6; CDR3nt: TGTGCCAGCAGCTTGGCGGGTAGCGGAAGCACAGATACGCAGTATTTT; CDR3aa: CASSLAGSGSTDTQYF
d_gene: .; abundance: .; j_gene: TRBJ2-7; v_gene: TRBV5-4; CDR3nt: TGTGCCAGCAGCTATTCGCGGGGCAACGAGCAGTACTTC; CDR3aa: CASSYSRGNEQYF
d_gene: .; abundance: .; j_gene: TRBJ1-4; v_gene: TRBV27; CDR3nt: TGTGCCAGCAGTCCCACCAGCGGGACCTACGAACTGTTTTTT; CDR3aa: CASSPTSGTYELFF
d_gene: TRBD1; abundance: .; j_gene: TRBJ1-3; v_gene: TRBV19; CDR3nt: TGTGCCAGTAATCCCAGGGGGTCTGGCACCATATATTTT; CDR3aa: CASNPRGSGTIYF
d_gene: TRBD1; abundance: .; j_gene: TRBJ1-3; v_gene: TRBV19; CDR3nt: TGTGCCAGCCGACTGAACCGGGACAGCGGAAACAGGAACCTAGGACAGGGTGGAAACACCATATATTTT; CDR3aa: CASRLNRDSGNRNLGQGGNTIYF
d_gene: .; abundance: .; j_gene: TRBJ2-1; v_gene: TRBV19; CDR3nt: TGTGCCAGTAGTGCCGGGTCGGGTATGAATGAGCAGTTCTTC; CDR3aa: CASSAGSGMNEQFF
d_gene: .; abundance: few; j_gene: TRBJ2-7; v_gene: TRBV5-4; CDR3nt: TGTGCCAGCAGCGGATTCGACAGGCGAGGCTACGAGCAGTACTTC; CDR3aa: CASSGFDRRGYEQYF
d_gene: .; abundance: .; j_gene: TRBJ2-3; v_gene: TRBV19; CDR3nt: TGTGCCAGTAGTAGCCCCCTGGGCGTTGAGGGTGGAACGCAGTATTTT; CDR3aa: CASSSPLGVEGGTQYF
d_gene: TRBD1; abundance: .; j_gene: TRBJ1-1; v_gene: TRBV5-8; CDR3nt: TGTGCCAGCAGCTTCCGGGGACAGGGATGGGGAAACACTGAAGCTTTCTTT; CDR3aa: CASSFRGQGWGNTEAFF
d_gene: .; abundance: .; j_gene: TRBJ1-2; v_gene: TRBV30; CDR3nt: TGTGCCTGGAGTGGGCAGGGGAAGGACTATGGCTACACCTTC; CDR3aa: CAWSGQGKDYGYTF
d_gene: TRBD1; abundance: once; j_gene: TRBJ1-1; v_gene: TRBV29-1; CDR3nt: TGCAGCGCCCGGACAGGGCTGAACACTGAAGCTTTCTTT; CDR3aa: CSARTGLNTEAFF
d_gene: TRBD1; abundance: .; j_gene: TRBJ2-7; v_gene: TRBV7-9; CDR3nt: TGTGCCAGCAGCTTTGGACAGGGGTACGAGCAGTACTTC; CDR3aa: CASSFGQGYEQYF
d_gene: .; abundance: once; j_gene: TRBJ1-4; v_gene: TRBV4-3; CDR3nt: TGCGCCAGCAGCCAAGTTCACAGGACGACTAATGAAAAACTGTTTTTT; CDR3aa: CASSQVHRTTNEKLFF
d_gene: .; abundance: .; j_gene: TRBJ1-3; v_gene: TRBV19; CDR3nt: TGTGCCAGTAGAACAGGGTTGGCTGGAAACACCATATATTTT; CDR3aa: CASRTGLAGNTIYF
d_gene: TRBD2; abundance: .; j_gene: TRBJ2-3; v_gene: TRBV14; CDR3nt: TGTGCCAGCAGCCACGATAGCGGGGGGCGACTCACAGATACGCAGTATTTT; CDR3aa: CASSHDSGGRLTDTQYF
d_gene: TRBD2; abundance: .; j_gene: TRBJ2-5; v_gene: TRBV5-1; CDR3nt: TGCGCCAGCAGCTTTGGGGGGGAAGAGACCCAGTACTTC; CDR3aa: CASSFGGEETQYF
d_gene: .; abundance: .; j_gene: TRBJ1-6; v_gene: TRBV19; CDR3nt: TGTGCCAGTAGTCCCCAGGGATGGGGCGATTCACCCCTCCACTTT; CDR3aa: CASSPQGWGDSPLHF
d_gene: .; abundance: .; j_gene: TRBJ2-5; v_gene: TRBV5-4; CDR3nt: TGTGCCAGCAGCCCCCGACAGGCCCAAGAGACCCAGTACTTC; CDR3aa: CASSPRQAQETQYF